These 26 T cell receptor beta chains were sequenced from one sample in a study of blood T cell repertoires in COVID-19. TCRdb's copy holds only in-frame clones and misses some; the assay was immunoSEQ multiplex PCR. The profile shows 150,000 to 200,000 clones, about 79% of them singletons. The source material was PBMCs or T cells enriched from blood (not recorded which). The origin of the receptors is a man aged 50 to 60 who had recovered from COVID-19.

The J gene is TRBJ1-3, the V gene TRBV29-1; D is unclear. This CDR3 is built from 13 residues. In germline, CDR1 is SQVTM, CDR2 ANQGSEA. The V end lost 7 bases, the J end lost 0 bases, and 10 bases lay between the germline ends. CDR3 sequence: CSAVRDSGNTIYF. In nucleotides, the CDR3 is TGCAGCGCGGTCCGGGACTCTGGAAACACCATATATTTT.

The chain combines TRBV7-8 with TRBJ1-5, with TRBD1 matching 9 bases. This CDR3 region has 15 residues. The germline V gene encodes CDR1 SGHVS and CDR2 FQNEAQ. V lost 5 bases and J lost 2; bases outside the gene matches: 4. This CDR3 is CASSTTGGGNQPQHF. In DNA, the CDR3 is TGTGCCAGCAGCACAACAGGGGGCGGCAATCAGCCCCAGCATTTT.

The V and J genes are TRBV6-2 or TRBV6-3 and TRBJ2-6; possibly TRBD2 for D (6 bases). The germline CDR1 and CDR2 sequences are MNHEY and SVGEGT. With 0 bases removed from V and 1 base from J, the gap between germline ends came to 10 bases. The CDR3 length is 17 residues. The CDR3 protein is CASSYSTSSSGANVLTF. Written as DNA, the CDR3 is TGTGCCAGCAGTTACTCGACTAGTTCGTCTGGGGCCAACGTCCTGACTTTC.

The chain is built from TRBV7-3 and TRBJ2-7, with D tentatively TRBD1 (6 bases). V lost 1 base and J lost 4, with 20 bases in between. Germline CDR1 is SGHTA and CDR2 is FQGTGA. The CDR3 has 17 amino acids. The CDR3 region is CASSLRGTRTDVYEQYF. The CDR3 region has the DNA TGTGCCAGCAGCTTAAGAGGAACCCGGACAGATGTTTACGAGCAGTACTTC.

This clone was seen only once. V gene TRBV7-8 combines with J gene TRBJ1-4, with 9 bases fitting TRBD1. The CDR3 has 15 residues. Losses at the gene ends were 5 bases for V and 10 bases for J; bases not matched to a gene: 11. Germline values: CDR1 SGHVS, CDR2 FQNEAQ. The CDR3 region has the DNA TGTGCCAGCAGCCCCGGACAGGGGTCCTCGGTAAAACTGTTTTTT. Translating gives CASSPGQGSSVKLFF.

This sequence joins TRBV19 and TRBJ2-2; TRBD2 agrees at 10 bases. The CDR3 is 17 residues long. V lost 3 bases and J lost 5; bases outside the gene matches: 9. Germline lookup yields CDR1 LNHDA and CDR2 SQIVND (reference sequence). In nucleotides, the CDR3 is TGTGCCAGTAGTATTTTTGTAGCGGGGGGTTGGACCGGGGAGCTGTTTTTT. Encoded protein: CASSIFVAGGWTGELFF.

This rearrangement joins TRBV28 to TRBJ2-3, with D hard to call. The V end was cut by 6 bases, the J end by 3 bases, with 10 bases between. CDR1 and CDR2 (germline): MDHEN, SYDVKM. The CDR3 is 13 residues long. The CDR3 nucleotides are TGTGCCAGCAGCCACCCGCGGACAGATACGCAGTATTTT. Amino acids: CASSHPRTDTQYF.

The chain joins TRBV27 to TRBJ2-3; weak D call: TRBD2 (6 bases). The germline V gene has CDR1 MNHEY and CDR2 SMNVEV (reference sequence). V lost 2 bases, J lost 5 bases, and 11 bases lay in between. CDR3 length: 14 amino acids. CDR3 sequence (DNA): TGTGCCAGCAGTTTAGTACGGGGAGGAGATACGCAGTATTTT. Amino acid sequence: CASSLVRGGDTQYF.

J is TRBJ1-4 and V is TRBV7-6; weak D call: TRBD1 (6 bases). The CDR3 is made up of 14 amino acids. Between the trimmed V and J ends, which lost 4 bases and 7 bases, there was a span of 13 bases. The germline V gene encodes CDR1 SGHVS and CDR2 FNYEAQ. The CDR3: CASSYPGAGEKLFF. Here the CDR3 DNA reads TGTGCCAGCAGCTACCCAGGGGCGGGTGAAAAACTGTTTTTT.

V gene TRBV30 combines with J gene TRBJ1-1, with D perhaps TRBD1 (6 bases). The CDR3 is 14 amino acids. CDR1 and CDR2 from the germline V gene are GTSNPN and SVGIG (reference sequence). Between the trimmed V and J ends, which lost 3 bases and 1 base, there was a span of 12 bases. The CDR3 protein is CAWSSRGGNTEAFF. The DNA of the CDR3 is TGTGCCTGGAGCTCTAGGGGGGGGAACACTGAAGCTTTCTTT.

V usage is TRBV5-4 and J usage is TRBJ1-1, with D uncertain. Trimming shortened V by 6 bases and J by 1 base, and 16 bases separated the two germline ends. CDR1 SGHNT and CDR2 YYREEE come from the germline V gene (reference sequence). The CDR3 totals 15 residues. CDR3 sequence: CASTSATRRNTEAFF. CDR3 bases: TGTGCCAGCACCTCGGCGACAAGAAGGAACACTGAAGCTTTCTTT. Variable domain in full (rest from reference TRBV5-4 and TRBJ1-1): ETGVTQSPTHLIKTRGQQVTLRCSSQSGHNTVSWYQQALGQGPQFIFQYYREEENGRGNFPPRFSGLQFPNYSSELNVNALELDDSALYLCASTSATRRNTEAFFGQGTRLTVV.

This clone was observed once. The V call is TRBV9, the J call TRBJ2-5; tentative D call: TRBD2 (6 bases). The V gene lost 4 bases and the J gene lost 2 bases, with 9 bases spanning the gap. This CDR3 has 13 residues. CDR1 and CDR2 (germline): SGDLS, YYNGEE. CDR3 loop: CASSWDLQETQYF. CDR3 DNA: TGTGCCAGCAGCTGGGACTTACAAGAGACCCAGTACTTC. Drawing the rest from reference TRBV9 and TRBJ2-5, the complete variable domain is DSGVTQTPKHLITATGQRVTLRCSPRSGDLSVYWYQQSLDQGLQFLIQYYNGEERAKGNILERFSAQQFPDLHSELNLSSLELGDSALYFCASSWDLQETQYFGPGTRLLVL.

CDR3 amino acids: CASSYDTYEQYF. The CDR3 nucleotides are TGCGCCAGCAGCTATGACACCTACGAGCAGTACTTC. This rearrangement joins TRBV5-1 to TRBJ2-7; no clear D. Trimming pared 3 bases from V and 2 bases from J, leaving 6 bases between. The CDR3 runs to 12 residues. Germline values: CDR1 SGHRS, CDR2 YFSETQ.

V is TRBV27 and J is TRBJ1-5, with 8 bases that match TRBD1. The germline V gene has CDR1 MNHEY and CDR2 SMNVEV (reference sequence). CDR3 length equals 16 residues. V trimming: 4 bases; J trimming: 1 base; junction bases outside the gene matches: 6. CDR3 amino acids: CASSSDRGLSNQPQHF. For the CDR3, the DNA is TGTGCCAGCAGTTCAGACAGGGGACTCAGCAATCAGCCCCAGCATTTT.

CDR3 in DNA: TGTGCCAGCAGCCGTACAGAGAACCAAGAGACCCAGTACTTC. Translated, it gives CASSRTENQETQYF. J is TRBJ2-5 and V is TRBV5-5, with D unclear. This CDR3 is built from 14 residues. CDR1 and CDR2 (germline): SGHKS, YYEKEE (reference sequence). Trimming pared 4 bases from V and 0 bases from J, leaving 10 bases between.

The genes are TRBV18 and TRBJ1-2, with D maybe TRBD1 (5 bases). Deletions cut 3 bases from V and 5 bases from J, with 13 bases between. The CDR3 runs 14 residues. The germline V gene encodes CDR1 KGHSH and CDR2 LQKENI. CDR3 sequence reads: CASSPGTEWYGYTF. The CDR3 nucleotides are TGTGCCAGCTCACCTGGGACTGAATGGTATGGCTACACCTTC.

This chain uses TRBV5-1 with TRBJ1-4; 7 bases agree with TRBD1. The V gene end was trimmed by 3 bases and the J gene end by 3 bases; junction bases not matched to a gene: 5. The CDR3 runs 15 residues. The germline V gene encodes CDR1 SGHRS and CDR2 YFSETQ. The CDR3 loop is CASSSTGAPNEKLFF. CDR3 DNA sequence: TGCGCCAGCAGCTCAACAGGGGCCCCTAATGAAAAACTGTTTTTT.

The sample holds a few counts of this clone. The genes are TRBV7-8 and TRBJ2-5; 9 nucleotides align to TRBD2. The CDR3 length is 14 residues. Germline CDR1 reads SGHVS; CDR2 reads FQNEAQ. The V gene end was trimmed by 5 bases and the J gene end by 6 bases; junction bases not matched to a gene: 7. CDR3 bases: TGTGCCAGCAGCCGCGGGGGGGCCACGCAGACCCAGTACTTC. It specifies CASSRGGATQTQYF.

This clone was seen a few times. The CDR3 DNA follows: TGTGCCAGCAGCCCAACCCCCCCCCGGGACAGCAGCTCCTACGAGCAGTACTTC. The encoded protein is CASSPTPPRDSSSYEQYF. V and J are TRBV7-8 and TRBJ2-7; 7 bases match TRBD1. The CDR3 is 18 amino acids. J was trimmed by 0 bases and V by 5 bases; bases with no gene match: 16. The germline V gene has CDR1 SGHVS and CDR2 FQNEAQ.

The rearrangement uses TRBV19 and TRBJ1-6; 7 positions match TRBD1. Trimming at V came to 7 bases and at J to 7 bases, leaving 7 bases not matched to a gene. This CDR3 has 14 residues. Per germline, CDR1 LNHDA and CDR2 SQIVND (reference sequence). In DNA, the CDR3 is TGTGCCAGTAAGACCGGGACAGAAAATTCACCCCTCCACTTT. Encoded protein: CASKTGTENSPLHF.

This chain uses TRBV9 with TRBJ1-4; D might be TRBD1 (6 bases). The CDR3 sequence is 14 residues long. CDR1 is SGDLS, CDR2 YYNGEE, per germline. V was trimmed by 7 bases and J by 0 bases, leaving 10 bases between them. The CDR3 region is CASRTEPTNEKLFF. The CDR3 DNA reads TGTGCCAGCCGGACAGAACCAACTAATGAAAAACTGTTTTTT.

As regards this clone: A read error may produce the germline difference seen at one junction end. The CDR3 region is CASSRTSTGAGSTIYF. CDR3 in DNA: TGTGCCAGCAGCCGAACCTCGACAGGGGCTGGAAGCACCATATATTTT. The V and J genes are TRBV4-2 and TRBJ1-3; 8 positions match TRBD1. Germline V gene lookup returns CDR1 LGHNA and CDR2 YNFKEQ. This CDR3 has 16 amino acids.

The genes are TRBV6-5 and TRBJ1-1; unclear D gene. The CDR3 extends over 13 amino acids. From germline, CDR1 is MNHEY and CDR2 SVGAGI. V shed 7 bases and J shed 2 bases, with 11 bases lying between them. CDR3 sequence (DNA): TGTGCCAGCATAAGGACTGTAAACACTGAAGCTTTCTTT. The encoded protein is CASIRTVNTEAFF.

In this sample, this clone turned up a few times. The CDR3 loop is CAISESDRINEQFF. The CDR3, as DNA: TGTGCCATCAGTGAGTCAGACAGGATCAATGAGCAGTTCTTC. V usage is TRBV10-3 and J usage is TRBJ2-1; a possible D gene is TRBD1 (6 bases). This CDR3 has 14 amino acids. V lost 0 bases, J lost 6 bases, and 9 bases lay in between. Per the germline V gene, CDR1 is ENHRY and CDR2 is SYGVKD.

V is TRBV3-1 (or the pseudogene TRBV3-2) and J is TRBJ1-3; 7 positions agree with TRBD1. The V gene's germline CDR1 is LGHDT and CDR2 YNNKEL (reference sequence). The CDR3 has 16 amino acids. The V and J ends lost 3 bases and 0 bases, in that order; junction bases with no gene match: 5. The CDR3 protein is CASSQGRDSSGNTIYF. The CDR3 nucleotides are TGTGCCAGCAGCCAGGGCCGGGACAGCTCTGGAAACACCATATATTTT.

The CDR3 DNA reads TGTGCCTGGAGCAGAAACTACGAGCAGTACTTC. It yields the protein CAWSRNYEQYF. The rearrangement links TRBV30 to TRBJ2-7, with no clear D. The V gene lost 3 bases and the J gene lost 3 bases, with 6 bases spanning the gap. This CDR3 is built from 11 residues. Germline-derived CDR1 and CDR2 are GTSNPN and SVGIG (reference sequence).